This T cell receptor (beta chain) came from a study of blood T cell repertoires in COVID-19. The CDR3 loop spans 14 amino acids. The germline V gene has CDR1 SEHNR and CDR2 FQNEAQ (reference sequence). V was clipped by 1 base and J by 4 bases; unmatched bases: 1. The method was immunoSEQ multiplex PCR; TCRdb's version includes in-frame clones alone and lacks a portion of them. The sample lists hundreds of thousands of clones, roughly 90% occurring once. Patients in Seattle were enrolled during active infection, then followed longitudinally. This sequence originates from a woman younger than 45 with COVID-19, enrolled during active disease. V usage is TRBV7-9 and J usage is TRBJ1-1; the match to TRBD1 covers 9 bases. The sequencing sample was made of peripheral blood. The CDR3 loop is CASSLVQGATEAFF. Here the CDR3 DNA reads TGTGCCAGCAGCTTAGTACAGGGGGCCACTGAAGCTTTCTTT. The variable domain in full, with the rest retrieved from reference TRBV7-9 and TRBJ1-1, is DTGVSQNPRHKITKRGQNVTFRCDPISEHNRLYWYRQTLGQGPEFLTYFQNEAQLEKSRLLSDRFSAERPKGSFSTLEIQRTEQGDSAMYLCASSLVQGATEAFFGQGTRLTVV.